In its sample, the clone carrying this TCR beta chain was seen many times. What it recognizes is unknown. The data were obtained in a study of T cells in Graves' hyperthyroidism and ophthalmopathy. What was amplified from RNA transcripts were TCR beta CDR3 regions. First-round RT-PCR of the TCR CDR3 relied on the HTBI primer set. TCRdb reprocessed the multiplex PCR reads with MiXCR, giving one entry per CDR3 protein. The sample includes roughly 580,000 distinct CDR3 sequences, about 45% seen only once; the top ten take about 7.9%. Used for diagnoses were clinical symptoms, serum thyroxine and TRAb, thyroid ultrasound and orbital computed tomography. Per the germline V gene, CDR1 is SQVTM and CDR2 is ANQGSEA. V was clipped by 3 bases and J by 10 bases, with 9 bases between them. The CDR3 extends over 10 amino acids. General study findings and limits: The model forecast ophthalmopathy, anticipating it by a median roughly 6 months before onset. Clonotypes that were expanded in thyroid above 0.001 mostly appeared in blood too.

The sample taken for sequencing was peripheral blood or thyroid tissue (not recorded which). This chain links TRBV29-1 with TRBJ1-1; D gene ambiguous. The receptor's source is a woman younger than 30 with Graves' hyperthyroidism. CDR3 nucleotide sequence: TGCAGCGTTGAGGCCGTCGGAGCTTTCTTT. This sequence encodes CSVEAVGAFF.